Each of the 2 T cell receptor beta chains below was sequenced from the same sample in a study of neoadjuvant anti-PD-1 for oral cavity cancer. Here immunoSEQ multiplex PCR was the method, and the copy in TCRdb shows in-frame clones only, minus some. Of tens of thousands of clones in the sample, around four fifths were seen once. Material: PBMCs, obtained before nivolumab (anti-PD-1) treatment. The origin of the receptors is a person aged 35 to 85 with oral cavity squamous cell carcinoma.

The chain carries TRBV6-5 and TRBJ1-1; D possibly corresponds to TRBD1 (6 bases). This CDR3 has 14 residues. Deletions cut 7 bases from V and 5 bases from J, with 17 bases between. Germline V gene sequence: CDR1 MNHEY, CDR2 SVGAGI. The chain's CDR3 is CASTSQGGGTEAFF. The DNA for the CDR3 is TGTGCCAGCACCTCACAGGGAGGGGGGACTGAAGCTTTCTTT.

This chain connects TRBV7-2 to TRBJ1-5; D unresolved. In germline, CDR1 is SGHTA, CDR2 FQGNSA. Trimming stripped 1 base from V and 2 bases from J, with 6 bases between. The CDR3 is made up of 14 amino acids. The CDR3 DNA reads TGTGCCAGCAGCTTAGGGAAGGGCAATCAGCCCCAGCATTTT. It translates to CASSLGKGNQPQHF.